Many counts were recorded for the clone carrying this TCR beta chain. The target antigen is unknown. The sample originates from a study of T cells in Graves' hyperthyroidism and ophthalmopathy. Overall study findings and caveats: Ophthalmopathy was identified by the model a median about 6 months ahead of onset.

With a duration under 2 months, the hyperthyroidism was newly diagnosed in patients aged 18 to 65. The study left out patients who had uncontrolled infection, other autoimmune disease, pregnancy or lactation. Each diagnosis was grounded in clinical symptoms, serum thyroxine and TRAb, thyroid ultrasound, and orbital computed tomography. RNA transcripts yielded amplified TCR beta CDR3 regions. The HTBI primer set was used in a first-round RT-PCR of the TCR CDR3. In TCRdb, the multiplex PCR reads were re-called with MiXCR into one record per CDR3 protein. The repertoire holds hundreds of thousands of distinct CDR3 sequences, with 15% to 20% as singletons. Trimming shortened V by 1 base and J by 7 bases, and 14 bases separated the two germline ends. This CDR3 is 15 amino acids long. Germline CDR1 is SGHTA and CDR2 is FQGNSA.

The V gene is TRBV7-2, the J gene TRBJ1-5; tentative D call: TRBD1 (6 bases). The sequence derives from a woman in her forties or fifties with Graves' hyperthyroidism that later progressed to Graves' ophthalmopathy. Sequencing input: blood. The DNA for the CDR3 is TGTGCCAGCAGCTTAGGATGGCCGGGGGCACAGCCCCAGCATTTT. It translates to CASSLGWPGAQPQHF.